These 32 T cell receptor beta chains originate from one sample sequenced in a study of metastatic and nonmetastatic thyroid tumors. Patients had received no treatment of any kind before thyroid surgery. TCRdb re-called clones via MiXCR from the PCR reads. The sample lists about 70,000 clones, roughly 18% occurring once. The sequencing sample was made of blood. The receptors were sampled from a female donor with papillary thyroid cancer or a benign thyroid nodule (not recorded which). Some clones in this sample may be carry-over from other donors' samples.

This clone showed up many times. CDR3 loop: CASSVTGVGGYTF. CDR3 nucleotides: TGTGCCAGTAGTGTAACAGGGGTGGGAGGCTACACCTTC. The V call is TRBV19, the J call TRBJ1-2, with 7 bases that match TRBD1. Germline CDR1 is LNHDA and CDR2 is SQIVND (reference sequence). The CDR3 loop spans 13 amino acids. The J segment lost 8 bases and the V segment lost 5 bases, leaving 8 bases of the junction unmatched.

This clone was seen many times. The V call is TRBV5-1, the J call TRBJ2-3; 10 positions agree with TRBD1. The CDR3 is 16 residues long. CDR1 and CDR2 from the germline V gene are SGHRS and YFSETQ. J was trimmed by 5 bases and V by 3 bases; bases with no gene match: 9. CDR3 loop: CASSSTGTGEVDTQYF. CDR3 nucleotides: TGCGCCAGCAGCTCAACCGGGACAGGGGAGGTAGATACGCAGTATTTT.

This clone was counted a few times. The CDR3 DNA is TGTGCCGGAGGACAGGGCAATGAGCAGTTCTTC. This codes for CAGGQGNEQFF. The chain has TRBV12-3 or TRBV12-4 and TRBJ2-1; 8 bases fit TRBD1. Trimming at V came to 11 bases and at J to 6 bases, leaving 3 bases not matched to a gene. CDR3 length: 11 residues.

In its sample, this clone was seen many times. This chain connects TRBV15 to TRBJ2-5; 9 bases agree with TRBD2. The CDR3 is 12 amino acids. Germline assignment: CDR1 LNHNV and CDR2 YYDKDF (reference sequence). V lost 8 bases and J lost 5; bases outside the gene matches: 3. CDR3 sequence: CATGTSYETQYF. The CDR3 nucleotides are TGTGCCACCGGGACTAGCTATGAGACCCAGTACTTC.

There are many counts of this clone. The chain joins TRBV6-4 to TRBJ2-2; 10 bases fit TRBD2. The CDR3 is 16 amino acids. Trimming cost V 2 bases and J 4 bases; bases outside gene matches: 4. CDR1 is MRHNA, CDR2 SNTAGT, per germline. CDR3 protein: CASSDQAGGPTGELFF. The CDR3, as DNA: TGTGCCAGCAGTGACCAAGCGGGAGGGCCCACCGGGGAGCTGTTTTTT.

On this clone itself: One end of the junction fails to match germline, which may point to a read error. The genes are TRBV7-8 and TRBJ1-5; D is uncertain. Looked up from germline, CDR1 is SGHVS and CDR2 is FQNEAQ. The CDR3 has 16 residues. The CDR3 nucleotides read TGTGCCAGCAGACGAGAGCGGGTTTGGAGCAGTCAGCCCCAGCATTTT. This encodes CASRRERVWSSQPQHF.

This clone was seen many times. The rearrangement links TRBV10-1 to TRBJ2-3; tentative D call: TRBD2 (6 bases). V gave up 0 bases and J gave up 0 bases, with 10 bases separating them. CDR3 length: 16 amino acids. CDR1 is WNHNN and CDR2 is SYGVQD in the germline V gene (reference sequence). CDR3: CASSESGGPSTDTQYF. In DNA form, the CDR3 reads TGCGCCAGCAGTGAGTCCGGGGGACCGAGCACAGATACGCAGTATTTT.

This clone was counted at least ten times. The rearrangement uses TRBV30 and TRBJ1-2; TRBD1 is a possible D gene (6 bases). The ends were cut back, 0 bases at V and 4 bases at J, with 12 bases in the middle. The CDR3 is 14 residues long. Germline CDR1 is GTSNPN and CDR2 is SVGIG (reference sequence). DNA for the CDR3: TGTGCCTGGAGTGTACAGGGCCTCATCTATGGCTACACCTTC. It specifies CAWSVQGLIYGYTF.

This clone was recorded many times. The rearrangement joins TRBV12-3 or TRBV12-4 to TRBJ1-2, with a weak D call TRBD1 (5 bases). CDR3 size: 12 residues. Trimming removed 4 bases at V and 7 bases at J, with 10 bases between. CDR3 coding DNA: TGTGCCAGCAGTTCCAGGGTGGGTGGCTACACCTTC. Its protein is CASSSRVGGYTF.

This clone was recorded many times. The chain is built from TRBV3-1 and TRBJ2-1, with no clear D. The CDR3 runs to 15 residues. The germline CDR1 and CDR2 sequences are LGHDT and YNNKEL (reference sequence). With 0 bases removed from V and 3 bases from J, the gap between germline ends came to 9 bases. The CDR3 region has the DNA TGTGCCAGCAGCCAAGACTCAGGCTACTACAATGAGCAGTTCTTC. It codes for CASSQDSGYYNEQFF.

The chain recombines TRBV2 with TRBJ2-7; 10 bases line up with TRBD1. J lost 4 bases, V lost 5 bases, and 5 bases had no gene match. Germline CDR1 is SNHLY and CDR2 is FYNNEI. The CDR3 spans 14 residues. The CDR3 loop is CASSKDRGTYEQYF. The CDR3 DNA is TGTGCCAGCAGTAAGGACAGGGGGACGTACGAGCAGTACTTC.

This clone was detected ten times or more. This chain links TRBV13 with TRBJ2-7; D not certain. Trimming removed 0 bases at V and 2 bases at J, with 11 bases between. This CDR3 contains 15 residues. In germline, CDR1 is PRHDT, CDR2 FYEKMQ (reference sequence). The chain's CDR3 is CASSLGFGSTYEQYF. The CDR3 nucleotides are TGTGCCAGCAGCTTAGGGTTCGGCAGCACCTACGAGCAGTACTTC.

As concerns this clone: Germline and junction disagree at one end, which may indicate a read error. V and J are TRBV7-9 and TRBJ2-7, with 7 nucleotides matching TRBD1. Germline values: CDR1 SEHNR, CDR2 FQNEAQ (reference sequence). This CDR3 has 15 residues. The CDR3 is CASSLDAGGNYEQYF. In DNA, the CDR3 is TGTGCAAGCAGCTTAGACGCAGGGGGAAACTACGAGCAGTACTTC.

In its sample, this clone was seen many times. The chain joins TRBV6-6 to TRBJ1-5; D gene uncertain. Germline V CDR1 and CDR2: MNHNY, SVGAGI (reference sequence). The CDR3 extends over 16 amino acids. V was clipped by 2 bases and J by 0 bases, with 11 bases between them. The CDR3 here is CASSYTNSPSNQPQHF. CDR3 coding DNA: TGTGCCAGCAGTTACACAAACAGCCCTAGCAATCAGCCCCAGCATTTT.

This clone has ten or more counts. The chain carries TRBV20-1 and TRBJ1-5, with D perhaps matching TRBD1 (6 bases). The germline V gene has CDR1 DFQATT and CDR2 SNEGSKA (reference sequence). This CDR3 is built from 16 residues. V was cut by 6 bases and J by 0 bases, with 18 bases left in between. The CDR3 DNA sequence: TGCAGTGCCAATATTGGACAGAGATATAGCAATCAGCCCCAGCATTTT. Protein sequence: CSANIGQRYSNQPQHF.

This clone has more than one count but fewer than ten. The CDR3 DNA is TGTGCCAGCAGCCCAAGGACAGGGGGCGCGGATGAGCAGTACTTC. This encodes CASSPRTGGADEQYF. The rearrangement links TRBV28 to TRBJ2-7, with 11 bases fitting TRBD1. Germline loops: CDR1 MDHEN, CDR2 SYDVKM. The CDR3 covers 15 residues. After removal of 6 bases from V and 7 bases from J, the junction contained 11 bases not matched to a gene.

This clone was detected many times. This chain links TRBV12-3 or TRBV12-4 with TRBJ2-2; no definite D call. V was pared by 8 bases and J by 4 bases, with 20 bases between. The CDR3 sequence is 16 residues long. The chain's CDR3 is CASHYLGKKSTGELFF. CDR3 coding DNA: TGTGCCAGCCACTACCTAGGGAAAAAGAGCACCGGGGAGCTGTTTTTT.

Ten or more counts support this clone. V and J are TRBV11-3 and TRBJ2-1; 14 nucleotides agree with TRBD2. The CDR3 is 17 residues long. Germline-derived CDR1 and CDR2 are SGHNT and YENEEA. Unmatched junction bases numbered 9, after V lost 7 bases and J lost 4 bases. The DNA for the CDR3 is TGTGCCAGCACCCAAAGGGGACTAGCGGGGGCTTACAATGAGCAGTTCTTC. Protein product: CASTQRGLAGAYNEQFF.

This clone was recorded at least ten times. V is TRBV7-2 and J is TRBJ2-3, with D possibly TRBD2 on 6 matching bases. Trimming shortened V by 0 bases and J by 4 bases, and 20 bases separated the two germline ends. Germline V lookup: CDR1 SGHTA, CDR2 FQGNSA. This CDR3 is built from 18 residues. Here the CDR3 reads CASSLARSRREVPDTQYF. The CDR3 bases are TGTGCCAGCAGCTTAGCCCGCTCAAGGAGGGAGGTGCCAGATACGCAGTATTTT.

This clone was observed a few times. V usage is TRBV30 and J usage is TRBJ2-7, with TRBD1 identical over 8 bases. V trimming: 1 base; J trimming: 4 bases; junction bases outside the gene matches: 0. Looked up from germline, CDR1 is GTSNPN and CDR2 is SVGIG (reference sequence). This CDR3 is built from 12 residues. The CDR3 reads CAWSGTGYEQYF. CDR3 in DNA: TGTGCCTGGAGTGGGACAGGGTACGAGCAGTACTTC.

This clone was seen at least ten times. The rearrangement joins TRBV5-8 to TRBJ1-5, with 10 bases identical to TRBD1. The CDR3 totals 15 residues. From germline, CDR1 is SGHTS and CDR2 YDEGEE. J lost 7 bases, V lost 4 bases, and 8 bases had no gene match. This CDR3 is CASSPGQGVGQPQHF. DNA for the CDR3: TGTGCCAGCAGCCCCGGACAGGGGGTCGGACAGCCCCAGCATTTT.

The table lists this clone with a few counts. V is TRBV6-1 and J is TRBJ2-1; D may be TRBD2 (6 bases). V gave up 6 bases and J gave up 9 bases, with 18 bases separating them. Germline V gene sequence: CDR1 MNHNS, CDR2 SASEGT. The CDR3 has 14 amino acids. CDR3 nucleotide sequence: TGTGCCAGCAGATGGGGGGAGAGGGGTAGTGAGCAGTTCTTC. Protein: CASRWGERGSEQFF.

This rearrangement joins TRBV30 to TRBJ1-2; D perhaps matches TRBD1 (6 bases). With 1 base removed from V and 0 bases from J, the gap between germline ends came to 12 bases. CDR1 is GTSNPN and CDR2 is SVGIG in the germline V gene (reference sequence). This CDR3 region has 15 residues. CDR3 DNA: TGTGCCTGGAGTGGAACCGGACAGTCTAACTATGGCTACACCTTC. The encoded protein is CAWSGTGQSNYGYTF.

This clone was observed a few times. The rearrangement uses TRBV15 and TRBJ1-1; TRBD1 is a possible D gene (5 bases). Trimming stripped 6 bases from V and 2 bases from J, with 13 bases between. This CDR3 spans 14 amino acids. CDR1 is LNHNV and CDR2 is YYDKDF in the germline V gene (reference sequence). As DNA, the CDR3 is TGTGCCACCAGGACGACAGCCGACAACACTGAAGCTTTCTTT. Residues: CATRTTADNTEAFF.

The chain uses TRBV4-1 and TRBJ2-3; D is ambiguous. Germline assignment: CDR1 MGHRA and CDR2 YSYEKL. The V and J ends lost 8 bases and 1 base respectively, with 16 bases between them. The CDR3 contains 15 residues. The CDR3 is CASAMLNLRTDTQYF. CDR3 DNA sequence: TGCGCCAGCGCCATGTTAAACCTCCGCACAGATACGCAGTATTTT.

At least ten counts were recorded for this clone. The chain employs TRBV5-4 and TRBJ2-3; D possibly matches TRBD1 or TRBD2 (5 bases each). V shed 0 bases and J shed 3 bases, with 14 bases lying between them. CDR3 size: 16 residues. CDR1 is SGHNT and CDR2 is YYREEE in the germline V gene (reference sequence). DNA for the CDR3: TGTGCCAGCAGCTTGGTGGGGGTAGCCGGGACAGATACGCAGTATTTT. This translates into CASSLVGVAGTDTQYF.

This clone was detected ten times or more. The chain links TRBV28 to TRBJ2-1; 7 nucleotides match TRBD2. Germline V gene sequence: CDR1 MDHEN, CDR2 SYDVKM. J was trimmed by 9 bases and V by 6 bases; bases with no gene match: 11. The CDR3 is 14 residues long. CDR3 in amino acids: CASRYGPGGPEQFF. The CDR3 nucleotides read TGTGCCAGCAGGTATGGCCCGGGGGGTCCTGAGCAGTTCTTC.

This clone has ten or more counts. The chain employs TRBV19 and TRBJ1-5, with a weak D call TRBD1 (5 bases). Germline-derived CDR1 and CDR2 are LNHDA and SQIVND (reference sequence). The CDR3 consists of 13 residues. V dropped 6 bases and J dropped 1 base, with 7 bases sitting between them. The CDR3 sequence is CASRRDSNQPQHF. In nucleotides, the CDR3 is TGTGCCAGTAGACGGGACAGCAATCAGCCCCAGCATTTT.

In regard to this clone: The same CDR3 can be traced to other DNA sequences in this sample. The rearrangement links TRBV7-9 to TRBJ1-4; D is perhaps TRBD1 (5 bases). Germline assignment: CDR1 SEHNR and CDR2 FQNEAQ (reference sequence). Trimming removed 6 bases at V and 7 bases at J, with 12 bases between. The CDR3 contains 13 residues. The CDR3 bases are TGTGCCAGCAGTGAGCAGGGTGGTGAAAAACTGTTTTTT. Translated: CASSEQGGEKLFF.

The sample holds a few counts of this clone. The gene calls are TRBV6-5 and TRBJ1-1; D unresolved. V was clipped by 2 bases and J by 8 bases, with 15 bases between them. Germline V gene sequence: CDR1 MNHEY, CDR2 SVGAGI. The CDR3 spans 14 residues. The CDR3 sequence is CASSYLVEAQEAFF. In nucleotides, the CDR3 is TGTGCCAGCAGTTACCTGGTGGAAGCCCAGGAAGCTTTCTTT.

Notes on this clone: The junction does not match germline at one end; this may be a read error. The rearrangement joins TRBV20-1 to TRBJ2-1; D is perhaps TRBD2 (7 bases). Germline V gene lookup returns CDR1 DFQATT and CDR2 SNEGSKA (reference sequence). This CDR3 contains 13 residues. This chain's CDR3 is CSATWTRGNEQFF. The CDR3 coding sequence is TGCAGTGCTACCTGGACTAGGGGGAATGAGCAGTTCTTT.

The chain has TRBV5-1 and TRBJ1-2, with D uncertain. The CDR3 contains 15 residues. The germline V and J ends were trimmed by 0 bases and 8 bases, with 17 bases remaining between them. Germline lookup yields CDR1 SGHRS and CDR2 YFSETQ. CDR3 protein: CASSLAEGRERGYTF. The CDR3 nucleotides read TGCGCCAGCAGCTTGGCCGAGGGAAGGGAACGGGGCTACACCTTC.